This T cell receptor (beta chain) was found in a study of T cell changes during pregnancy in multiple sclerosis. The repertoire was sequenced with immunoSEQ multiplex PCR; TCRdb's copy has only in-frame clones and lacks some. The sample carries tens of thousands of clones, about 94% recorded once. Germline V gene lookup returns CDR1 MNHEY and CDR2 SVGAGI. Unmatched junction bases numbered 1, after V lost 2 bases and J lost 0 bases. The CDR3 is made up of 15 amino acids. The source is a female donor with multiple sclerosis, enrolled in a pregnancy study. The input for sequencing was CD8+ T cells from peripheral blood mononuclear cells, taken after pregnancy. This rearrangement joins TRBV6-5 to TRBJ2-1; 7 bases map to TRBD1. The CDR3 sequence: CASSYGDSSYNEQFF. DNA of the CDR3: TGTGCCAGCAGTTACGGGGACAGCTCCTACAATGAGCAGTTCTTC.